The rows below give T cell receptor beta chains drawn from one sample of a study of T cells expressing NK-cell markers. No DNA is given; TCRdb re-called the 5' RACE reads and lists each CDR3 protein once. The listing records about 450,000 distinct CDR3 sequences. Sequences were obtained from blood T cells: a sorted CD56 or NKG2C T cell subset, CD4+ or CD8+ T cells, or bulk PBMC T cells (not recorded which). All receptors derive from a woman between 18 and 69 years old in good health. Each CDR3 is given with its conserved first and last residue.

J gene,V gene,CDR3 protein
TRBJ1-5,TRBV2,CASRPLGTGYQPQHF
TRBJ2-7,TRBV6-5,CASSYSSRGRYEQYF
TRBJ2-6,TRBV12-3/TRBV12-4,CASTSRVSGANVLTF
TRBJ2-1,TRBV5-6,CASSLGPGNEQFF
TRBJ1-1,TRBV6-1,CASTRGAPTGVRNTEAFF
TRBJ1-1,TRBV7-9,CASSRAESMGTEAFF
TRBJ2-1,TRBV12-5,CASGLLQVVYNEQFF
TRBJ1-5,TRBV30,CAWGDSDNQPQHF
TRBJ2-3,TRBV18,CASSPTGGLADTQYF
TRBJ1-1,TRBV6-1,CASSDPRGNTEAFF
TRBJ2-6,TRBV5-1,CASSKGDAGANVLTF
TRBJ2-2,TRBV10-1,CASSGVRATGELFF
TRBJ2-1,TRBV7-2,CASSLEGGLHMEQFF
TRBJ1-1,TRBV7-9,CATRWVNTEAFF
TRBJ1-5,TRBV7-2,CASRAAQGRYGNQPQHF
TRBJ2-5,TRBV2,CASTREGTQYF
TRBJ2-3,TRBV6-5,CASSWGGTSTDTQYF
TRBJ2-1,TRBV20-1,CSARIAAYNEQFF
TRBJ1-2,TRBV20-1,CSARGGTGESYGYTF
TRBJ1-1,TRBV6-1,CASSDRRDRRAEAFF
TRBJ2-7,TRBV12-3/TRBV12-4,CASSPSGRLEQYF
TRBJ2-1,TRBV12-3/TRBV12-4,CASSYRVDEQFF
TRBJ2-7,TRBV12-3/TRBV12-4,CASSPDGGRYEQYF
TRBJ2-2,TRBV27,CASRHSRAGHTGELFF
TRBJ2-2,TRBV5-1,CASSPGGTATGELFF
TRBJ2-1,TRBV6-5,CASSYSVMDSSYNEQFF
TRBJ1-2,TRBV28,CAGGQGSYGYTF
TRBJ2-3,TRBV4-1,CASSQVLAGGFDDTQYF
TRBJ1-1,TRBV4-3,CASSQEAISDTEAFF
TRBJ2-7,TRBV20-1,CSARKPTYEQYF
TRBJ2-1,TRBV18,CASSPPDSGSYEQFF
TRBJ2-7,TRBV11-2,CASSLRSAAGDGGIYEQYF
TRBJ1-6,TRBV6-1,CASSETTGTRNSPLHF
TRBJ1-4,TRBV10-3,CATGQGNEKLFF
TRBJ2-5,TRBV18,CASSLGSYQETQYF